Following are 29 T cell receptor beta chains from one sample sequenced in a study of vaccination and CD4 T cells after COVID-19. Specified treatment: approximately 9-day PBMC culture with coronavirus spike peptide pools or control peptides (ViraFEST assay). Oncomine TCR Beta short-read sequencing was applied to DNA from cultured CD4+ T cells. TCRdb ran MiXCR on the PCR reads and lists one entry per CDR3 protein. The profile shows approximately 20,000 distinct CDR3 sequences, around 41% of them singletons. Their specific antigens are unknown. The sample taken for sequencing was cultured CD4+ T cells from blood. These receptors all come from a human donor with COVID-19.

This rearrangement joins TRBV5-4 to TRBJ2-2; D is perhaps TRBD1 or TRBD2 (5 bases each). Germline loops: CDR1 SGHNT, CDR2 YYREEE (reference sequence). Trimming left V 4 bases short and J 1 base short, with 11 bases between. The CDR3 runs to 15 residues. CDR3 loop: CASSGTRQNTGELFF. Here the CDR3 DNA reads TGTGCCAGCAGCGGGACCCGACAGAACACCGGGGAGCTGTTTTTT.

This clonotype has only a few counts. The chain is built from TRBV7-2 and TRBJ2-2; no clear D. Trimming removed 7 bases at V and 1 base at J, with 13 bases between. Looked up from germline, CDR1 is SGHTA and CDR2 is FQGNSA. This CDR3 region has 15 residues. In DNA, the CDR3 is TGTGCCAGCACCCCACACAATAGGAACACCGGGGAGCTGTTTTTT. Translated: CASTPHNRNTGELFF.

This chain joins TRBV6-7 and TRBJ2-7; perhaps TRBD1 as D (7 bases). TRBV6-7 is an ORF; its function is uncertain. Trimming removed 5 bases at V and 4 bases at J, with 9 bases between. The CDR3 is made up of 12 amino acids. The CDR3 region is CASSQGGYEQYF. Written as DNA, the CDR3 is TGTGCCAGCAGTCAGGGGGGTTACGAGCAGTACTTC.

The chain uses TRBV7-6 and TRBJ1-6; D ambiguous. The CDR3 extends over 16 amino acids. V dropped 1 base and J dropped 7 bases, with 14 bases sitting between them. The V gene's germline CDR1 is SGHVS and CDR2 FNYEAQ. The CDR3 nucleotides read TGTGCCAGCAGCTTAGGAGTCGCGGACGGGAATTCACCCCTCCACTTT. Its translation: CASSLGVADGNSPLHF.

This clonotype has just a few counts. The chain couples TRBV12-3 or TRBV12-4 to TRBJ2-7; the D gene is possibly TRBD2 (5 bases). V lost 4 bases and J 3 bases, leaving 22 bases between the germline ends. This CDR3 is 17 amino acids long. The CDR3 region is CASSWAGNQHKLYEQYF. The DNA of the CDR3 is TGTGCCAGCAGTTGGGCCGGGAATCAGCACAAACTCTACGAGCAGTACTTC.

This clonotype came up a few times. The rearrangement joins TRBV27 to TRBJ1-6; maybe TRBD1 (6 bases). Germline values: CDR1 MNHEY, CDR2 SMNVEV (reference sequence). This CDR3 has 17 amino acids. V was shortened by 2 bases and J by 0 bases, with 11 bases between the two germline ends. This CDR3 reads CASSLHGQSSYNSPLHF. Here the CDR3 DNA reads TGTGCCAGCAGTTTACATGGACAGAGCTCCTATAATTCACCCCTCCACTTT.

This clonotype turned up a few times. This chain connects TRBV29-1 to TRBJ2-2, with D perhaps TRBD2 (7 bases). Germline values: CDR1 SQVTM, CDR2 ANQGSEA. With 6 bases removed from V and 4 bases from J, the gap between germline ends came to 15 bases. This CDR3 has 14 residues. CDR3 loop: CSVAGAGATGELFF. In nucleotides, the CDR3 is TGCAGCGTCGCCGGGGCGGGGGCCACCGGGGAGCTGTTTTTT.

This chain joins TRBV10-3 and TRBJ1-5; possible D gene TRBD1, 5 bases. The length of the CDR3 is 13 residues. Trimming pared 7 bases from V and 8 bases from J, leaving 15 bases between. Germline CDR1 ENHRY, CDR2 SYGVKD. DNA for the CDR3: TGTGCCATCACCTCCGGGGCCGGGGAGCCCCAGCATTTT. It codes for CAITSGAGEPQHF.

The chain links TRBV5-1 to TRBJ2-3, with D possibly being TRBD2 (6 bases). Germline V CDR1 and CDR2: SGHRS, YFSETQ. V was clipped by 2 bases and J by 2 bases, with 12 bases between them. The CDR3 is 15 residues long. This CDR3 is CASSFRGEVTDTQYF. The CDR3 DNA sequence: TGCGCCAGCAGCTTCCGCGGGGAAGTCACAGATACGCAGTATTTT.

This clonotype has a handful of counts. V gene TRBV2 combines with J gene TRBJ1-5; D remains ambiguous. Per germline, CDR1 SNHLY and CDR2 FYNNEI. V gave up 6 bases and J gave up 6 bases, with 15 bases separating them. The CDR3 has 14 residues. This CDR3 reads CASSANPRSQPQHF. CDR3 sequence (DNA): TGTGCCAGCAGCGCGAACCCCCGGAGTCAGCCCCAGCATTTT.

V is TRBV10-2 and J is TRBJ2-2; TRBD1 or TRBD2 may be the D gene (5 bases each). The CDR3 is made up of 16 amino acids. Trimming took off 5 bases at V and 6 bases at J, with 19 bases between the two ends. Germline lookup yields CDR1 WSHSY and CDR2 SAAADI. CDR3 loop: CASSKTTGTGAGELFF. CDR3 nucleotides: TGCGCCAGCAGTAAGACAACCGGGACCGGGGCCGGGGAGCTGTTTTTT.

The chain combines TRBV7-9 with TRBJ2-2, with 9 bases lining up with TRBD1. This CDR3 region has 18 residues. V lost 10 bases and J lost 0; bases outside the gene matches: 15. Germline V gene sequence: CDR1 SEHNR, CDR2 FQNEAQ (reference sequence). CDR3 DNA: TGTGCCAACATATACAGGGACAGGGATAACGCGAACACCGGGGAGCTGTTTTTT. It specifies CANIYRDRDNANTGELFF.

The chain joins TRBV7-3 to TRBJ1-2, with TRBD1 identical over 10 bases. CDR3 length: 15 amino acids. Germline-derived CDR1 and CDR2 are SGHTA and FQGTGA. V gave up 0 bases and J gave up 4 bases; unmatched junction bases: 2. The CDR3 sequence is CASSLTRDRGYGYTF. In DNA form, the CDR3 reads TGTGCCAGCAGCTTAACACGGGACAGGGGCTATGGCTACACCTTC.

This clonotype was seen just once. V gene TRBV28 combines with J gene TRBJ2-7, with D uncertain. This CDR3 contains 15 residues. The germline V and J ends were trimmed by 3 bases and 1 base, with 13 bases remaining between them. The germline V gene has CDR1 MDHEN and CDR2 SYDVKM. The DNA of the CDR3 is TGTGCCAGCAGTTTGGGATTCACAGTTTCCTACGAGCAGTACTTC. Translating it yields CASSLGFTVSYEQYF.

The chain recombines TRBV19 with TRBJ2-3, with D unclear. The CDR3 spans 16 residues. CDR1 LNHDA and CDR2 SQIVND come from the germline V gene (reference sequence). V lost 8 bases and J lost 0, with 18 bases in between. Written as DNA, the CDR3 is TGTGCCAGTCGACGATCAAGCCGGTCAAGCACAGATACGCAGTATTTT. It specifies CASRRSSRSSTDTQYF.

This clonotype was counted a few times. V gene TRBV2 combines with J gene TRBJ1-6; D uncertain. This CDR3 has 16 residues. The germline V gene has CDR1 SNHLY and CDR2 FYNNEI. Trimming left V 4 bases short and J 4 bases short, with 14 bases between. For the CDR3, the DNA is TGTGCCAGCAGTGTACCTACCCAGACTTATAATTCACCCCTCCACTTT. It codes for CASSVPTQTYNSPLHF. The variable domain in full, with the rest retrieved from reference TRBV2 and TRBJ1-6, is EPEVTQTPSHQVTQMGQEVILRCVPISNHLYFYWYRQILGQKVEFLVSFYNNEISEKSEIFDDQFSVERPDGSNFTLKIRSTKLEDSAMYFCASSVPTQTYNSPLHFGNGTRLTVT.

The gene calls are TRBV30 and TRBJ1-2, with 7 bases matching TRBD1. CDR3 size: 16 residues. The germline gives CDR1 GTSNPN, CDR2 SVGIG (reference sequence). The V segment lost 2 bases and the J segment 0 bases; nucleotides outside the gene matches: 9. This chain's CDR3 is CAWSPPGQATNYGYTF. The CDR3 DNA is TGTGCCTGGAGTCCCCCCGGACAGGCGACTAACTATGGCTACACCTTC.

This clonotype turned up a few times. This chain connects TRBV19 to TRBJ1-3; TRBD1 is a possible D gene (5 bases). Trimming left V 7 bases short and J 4 bases short, with 17 bases between. CDR3 length: 15 amino acids. Germline V CDR1 and CDR2: LNHDA, SQIVND (reference sequence). Here the CDR3 reads CASTRGQGIGNTIYF. The CDR3 DNA follows: TGTGCCAGTACTCGAGGCCAGGGCATCGGAAACACCATATATTTT.

This clonotype was seen just once. J is TRBJ1-3 and V is TRBV7-2; D might be TRBD1 (5 bases). V shed 5 bases and J shed 0 bases, with 14 bases lying between them. The CDR3 length is 16 residues. From germline, CDR1 is SGHTA and CDR2 FQGNSA. The CDR3 DNA follows: TGTGCCAGCAGCCTGGGGGGAATAATCTCTGGAAACACCATATATTTT. Translating it yields CASSLGGIISGNTIYF.

V is TRBV6-2 or TRBV6-3 and J is TRBJ2-2; possibly TRBD1 or TRBD2 for D (5 bases each). Trimming removed 5 bases from V and 6 bases from J, with 13 bases in between. The CDR3 runs 14 residues. CDR1 and CDR2 from the germline V gene are MNHEY and SVGEGT. The CDR3 sequence is CASSIRGRAGELFF. The CDR3 DNA sequence: TGTGCCAGCAGTATCCGGGGCCGGGCCGGGGAGCTGTTTTTT.

This clonotype was picked up a small number of times. V is TRBV6-4 and J is TRBJ1-6; no definite D call. This CDR3 is built from 14 residues. Germline V gives CDR1 MRHNA, CDR2 SNTAGT. Trimming left V 3 bases short and J 4 bases short, with 7 bases between. This chain's CDR3 is CASSEVGYNSPLHF. Written as DNA, the CDR3 is TGTGCCAGCAGTGAGGTCGGATATAATTCACCCCTCCACTTT.

In its sample, this clonotype was seen a few times. The J gene is TRBJ1-5, the V gene TRBV7-9, with 8 bases lining up with TRBD1. J was trimmed by 2 bases and V by 4 bases; bases with no gene match: 4. This CDR3 spans 15 amino acids. CDR1 SEHNR and CDR2 FQNEAQ come from the germline V gene (reference sequence). CDR3 nucleotides: TGTGCCAGCAGCTCGGGACAGGCCCGCAATCAGCCCCAGCATTTT. Its translation: CASSSGQARNQPQHF. The complete variable domain, with remaining parts taken from reference TRBV7-9 and TRBJ1-5, reads DTGVSQNPRHKITKRGQNVTFRCDPISEHNRLYWYRQTLGQGPEFLTYFQNEAQLEKSRLLSDRFSAERPKGSFSTLEIQRTEQGDSAMYLCASSSGQARNQPQHFGDGTRLSIL.

The chain is built from TRBV20-1 and TRBJ1-3; 8 bases match TRBD1. CDR3 length equals 15 residues. With 0 bases clipped from V and 4 bases from J, the junction kept 5 bases outside the gene matches. CDR1 and CDR2 (germline): DFQATT, SNEGSKA (reference sequence). As DNA, the CDR3 is TGCAGTGCTAGAGAACAGGGGGGAGCGGGAAACACCATATATTTT. Translated: CSAREQGGAGNTIYF.

This clonotype was observed a single time. Since a much larger clone is just one base distant, this may be a read error. The chain employs TRBV11-3 and TRBJ2-7; D is undetermined. Germline loops: CDR1 SGHNT, CDR2 YENEEA. The CDR3 length is 12 residues. The CDR3 DNA sequence: TGTGCCAACAGCTTTTCTGGCTACGAGCAGTACTTC. Its protein product is CANSFSGYEQYF.

This clonotype was observed a handful of times. The chain uses TRBV20-1 and TRBJ2-5; 8 nucleotides agree with TRBD2. Trimming cost V 7 bases and J 4 bases; bases outside gene matches: 5. From germline, CDR1 is DFQATT and CDR2 SNEGSKA (reference sequence). The CDR3 runs 12 residues. The CDR3 reads CSVPGGGETQYF. In DNA, the CDR3 is TGCAGTGTGCCGGGGGGGGGAGAGACCCAGTACTTC.

This clonotype came up a few times. This rearrangement joins TRBV7-9 to TRBJ1-2, with D perhaps matching TRBD1 (5 bases). CDR1 SEHNR and CDR2 FQNEAQ come from the germline V gene (reference sequence). CDR3 size: 14 residues. The V and J ends lost 1 base and 3 bases respectively, with 9 bases between them. The CDR3 DNA reads as TGTGCCAGCAGCTTAGGGGGGGTCGACTATGGCTACACCTTC. Translated, it gives CASSLGGVDYGYTF.

This rearrangement joins TRBV6-2 or TRBV6-3 to TRBJ1-1; TRBD1 is a possible D gene (6 bases). The germline V gene encodes CDR1 MNHEY and CDR2 SVGEGT. V lost 3 bases and J 1 base, leaving 12 bases between the germline ends. The CDR3 has 15 amino acids. The CDR3, as DNA: TGTGCCAGCAGTTATTCGGACAGCAAGAACACTGAAGCTTTCTTT. This encodes CASSYSDSKNTEAFF.

The V gene is TRBV7-3, the J gene TRBJ2-1; 13 bases fit TRBD2. CDR1 is SGHTA and CDR2 is FQGTGA in the germline V gene. With V trimmed by 5 bases and J by 10 bases, 8 bases remained unmatched. The CDR3 contains 15 residues. Written as DNA, the CDR3 is TGTGCCAGCAGCCATGGGACTAGCGGGGACCTGGAGCAGTTCTTC. Amino acids: CASSHGTSGDLEQFF.

The chain links TRBV20-1 to TRBJ1-5; possibly TRBD1 for D (6 bases). The CDR3 sequence is 16 residues long. The V gene lost 6 bases and the J gene lost 7 bases, with 25 bases spanning the gap. The germline gives CDR1 DFQATT, CDR2 SNEGSKA (reference sequence). The CDR3 nucleotides read TGCAGTGCCCCACAGGGTACGGGGGCAATAGGACAGCCCCAGCATTTT. Translation gives CSAPQGTGAIGQPQHF.